This T cell receptor (beta chain) was observed in a study of T cell clonality in common variable immunodeficiency. General study findings and limits: Common variable immunodeficiency TCR beta sequences reportedly had fewer deletions and N-nucleotide insertions. CVID subjects shared fewer TCRbeta clones than healthy controls did.

Libraries were prepared by immunoSEQ multiplex PCR; TCRdb keeps only in-frame clonotypes and omits some of them. The table lists under 40,000 clones, with no singletons. The V gene's germline CDR1 is SNHLY and CDR2 FYNNEI. The CDR3 runs 16 residues. Trimming cost V 6 bases and J 6 bases; bases outside gene matches: 11. This clone has just a few counts. The antigen is unknown. Read coverage stops 3 residues before the CDR3 terminus; the germline J gene supplies the remainder. The chain carries TRBV2 and TRBJ1-5, with 10 bases that match TRBD1. This clonotype was obtained from a human donor with common variable immunodeficiency. Sequenced material: peripheral blood mononuclear cells. CDR3 loop: CASRTGGGLPGQPQHF. Partial CDR3 DNA: TGTGCCAGCAGGACAGGGGGCGGCCTCCCCGGTCAGCCC.